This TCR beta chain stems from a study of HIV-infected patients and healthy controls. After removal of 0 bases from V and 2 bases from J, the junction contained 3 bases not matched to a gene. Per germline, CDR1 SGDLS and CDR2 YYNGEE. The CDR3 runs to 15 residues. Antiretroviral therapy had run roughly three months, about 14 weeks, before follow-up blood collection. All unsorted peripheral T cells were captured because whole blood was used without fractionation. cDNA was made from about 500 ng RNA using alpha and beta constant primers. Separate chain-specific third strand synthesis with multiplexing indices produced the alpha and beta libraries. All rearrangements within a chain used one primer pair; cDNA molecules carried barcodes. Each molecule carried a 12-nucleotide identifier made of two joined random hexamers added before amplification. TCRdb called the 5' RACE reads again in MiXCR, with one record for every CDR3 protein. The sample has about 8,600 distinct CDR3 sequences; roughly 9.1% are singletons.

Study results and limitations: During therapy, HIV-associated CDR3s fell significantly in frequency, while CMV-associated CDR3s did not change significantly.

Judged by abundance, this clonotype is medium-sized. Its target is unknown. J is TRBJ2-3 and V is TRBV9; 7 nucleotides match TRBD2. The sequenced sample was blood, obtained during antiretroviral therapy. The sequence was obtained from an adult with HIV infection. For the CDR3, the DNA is TGTGCCAGCAGCGTAGACGGGACTAACACAGATACGCAGTATTTT. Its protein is CASSVDGTNTDTQYF.